The 14 T cell receptor beta chains in this list originate from one sample, sequenced in a study of vaccination and CD4 T cells after COVID-19. Treatment given: roughly 11-day PBMC culture with coronavirus spike peptide pools or control peptides (ViraFEST assay). Cultured CD4+ T-cell DNA underwent Oncomine TCR Beta short-read sequencing. Using its own MiXCR run on the PCR reads, TCRdb lists one record per CDR3 protein. The sample lists approximately 15,000 distinct CDR3 sequences; 40% to 55% were seen once. For these receptors, no antigen is known. The source was CD4+ T cells from blood, cultured in vitro, collected before SARS-CoV-2 vaccination. The receptor source for this set is a human donor who had recovered from COVID-19.

The chain employs TRBV2 and TRBJ2-2; possibly TRBD2 for D (5 bases). V lost 4 bases to trimming and J lost 1 base, with 7 bases between them. CDR1 SNHLY and CDR2 FYNNEI come from the germline V gene. CDR3 size: 14 residues. CDR3 in amino acids: CASSVDLNTGELFF. The CDR3 nucleotides read TGTGCCAGCAGTGTGGACTTGAACACCGGGGAGCTGTTTTTT.

CDR3 bases: TGTGCCACCGGGAGCGGGAACACCGGGGAGCTGTTTTTT. Protein product: CATGSGNTGELFF. V gene TRBV28 combines with J gene TRBJ2-2; a weak D match, TRBD2 (6 bases). Germline V gene data show CDR1 as MDHEN and CDR2 as SYDVKM. V dropped 10 bases and J dropped 1 base, with 10 bases sitting between them. The CDR3 loop spans 13 amino acids.

This sequence joins TRBV28 and TRBJ2-1; D unclear. Germline V gives CDR1 MDHEN, CDR2 SYDVKM. CDR3 length: 12 residues. Trimming removed 5 bases at V and 4 bases at J, with 6 bases between. DNA for the CDR3: TGTGCCAGCAGTGCCCGATACAATGAGCAGTTCTTC. Translation gives CASSARYNEQFF.

The J gene is TRBJ2-1, the V gene TRBV10-2; D is tentatively TRBD1 or TRBD2 (5 bases each). CDR3 size: 14 residues. Per the germline V gene, CDR1 is WSHSY and CDR2 is SAAADI. The ends were cut back, 8 bases at V and 0 bases at J, with 11 bases in the middle. CDR3 nucleotide sequence: TGCGCCAGCCGGGACGGTAACTCCTACAATGAGCAGTTCTTC. It codes for CASRDGNSYNEQFF.

The chain joins TRBV7-8 to TRBJ2-3; no clear D. Germline V lookup: CDR1 SGHVS, CDR2 FQNEAQ. V lost 5 bases and J lost 6, with 12 bases in between. This CDR3 has 13 residues. The CDR3 region is CASSPPSADTQYF. As DNA, the CDR3 is TGTGCCAGCAGCCCGCCGTCCGCGGATACGCAGTATTTT. Filled out from reference TRBV7-8 and TRBJ2-3, the complete variable domain reads GAGVSQSPRYKVAKRGQDVALRCDPISGHVSLFWYQQALGQGPEFLTYFQNEAQLDKSGLPSDRFFAERPEGSVSTLKIQRTQQEDSAVYLCASSPPSADTQYFGPGTRLTVL.

The rearrangement links TRBV27 to TRBJ1-4; 8 bases match TRBD1. The V and J ends lost 2 bases and 5 bases, in that order; junction bases with no gene match: 4. The germline V gene encodes CDR1 MNHEY and CDR2 SMNVEV (reference sequence). This CDR3 region has 15 residues. CDR3 sequence reads: CASSLRGDRNEKLFF. The CDR3 bases are TGTGCCAGCAGTTTAAGGGGGGACAGGAATGAAAAACTGTTTTTT. Drawing the rest from reference TRBV27 and TRBJ1-4, the complete variable domain is EAQVTQNPRYLITVTGKKLTVTCSQNMNHEYMSWYRQDPGLGLRQIYYSMNVEVTDKGDVPEGYKVSRKEKRNFPLILESPSPNQTSLYFCASSLRGDRNEKLFFGSGTQLSVL.

The rearrangement links TRBV7-2 to TRBJ2-3; D is unclear. V was pared by 3 bases and J by 2 bases, with 12 bases between. Per germline, CDR1 SGHTA and CDR2 FQGNSA. The CDR3 is 15 amino acids. The CDR3 spells CASSLRTTYTDTQYF. The CDR3 nucleotides read TGTGCCAGCAGCTTGCGGACCACCTACACAGATACGCAGTATTTT.

The chain is built from TRBV20-1 and TRBJ1-1; D is possibly TRBD1 (5 bases). Trimming removed 6 bases at V and 3 bases at J, with 14 bases between. The CDR3 covers 13 residues. Germline V gene lookup returns CDR1 DFQATT and CDR2 SNEGSKA (reference sequence). CDR3 amino acids: CSANRDRYTEAFF. In nucleotides, the CDR3 is TGCAGTGCAAACCGTGACAGATACACTGAAGCTTTCTTT.

V usage is TRBV7-9 and J usage is TRBJ2-7, with a weak D call TRBD2 (5 bases). The length of the CDR3 is 12 residues. V was pared by 9 bases and J by 1 base, with 10 bases between. From germline, CDR1 is SEHNR and CDR2 FQNEAQ (reference sequence). CDR3 in DNA: TGTGCCAGTACCGGGGTTTCCTACGAGCAGTACTTC. This codes for CASTGVSYEQYF.

The J gene is TRBJ2-2, the V gene TRBV5-6; D may be TRBD1 (6 bases). V gave up 4 bases and J gave up 1 base, with 11 bases separating them. The germline CDR1 and CDR2 sequences are SGHDT and YYEEEE. This CDR3 comprises 15 residues. In DNA, the CDR3 is TGTGCCAGCAGCCAATCGGACAGGAACACCGGGGAGCTGTTTTTT. It encodes CASSQSDRNTGELFF.

This clonotype was observed a handful of times. This chain joins TRBV29-1 and TRBJ1-1; D is uncertain. V was pared by 7 bases and J by 0 bases, with 12 bases between. Per the germline V gene, CDR1 is SQVTM and CDR2 is ANQGSEA. This CDR3 region has 13 residues. DNA for the CDR3: TGCAGCGCAACGACCCTCATGAACACTGAAGCTTTCTTT. This translates into CSATTLMNTEAFF.

This clonotype was seen more than once but under ten times. The V gene is TRBV5-4, the J gene TRBJ2-5; D is perhaps TRBD2 (6 bases). This CDR3 spans 13 amino acids. Trimming removed 10 bases at V and 4 bases at J, with 17 bases between. The germline gives CDR1 SGHNT, CDR2 YYREEE (reference sequence). This CDR3 reads CAGSGDKGETQYF. In nucleotides, the CDR3 is TGTGCCGGATCGGGAGACAAAGGAGAGACCCAGTACTTC.

The V and J genes are TRBV27 and TRBJ1-1; a weak D match, TRBD1 (6 bases). CDR1 is MNHEY, CDR2 SMNVEV, per germline (reference sequence). The CDR3 is made up of 15 amino acids. The V and J ends lost 3 bases and 6 bases respectively, with 17 bases between them. In DNA, the CDR3 is TGTGCCAGCAGTTTGAGGCCCCAGGGGATCGCTGAAGCTTTCTTT. Translating gives CASSLRPQGIAEAFF.

This clonotype was recorded a few times. The gene calls are TRBV20-1 and TRBJ1-5, with 7 bases matching TRBD1. Germline assignment: CDR1 DFQATT and CDR2 SNEGSKA (reference sequence). This CDR3 region has 12 residues. Germline trimming cut 6 bases from V and 3 bases from J; bases unmatched to any gene: 2. CDR3: CSARGANQPQHF. In DNA form, the CDR3 reads TGCAGTGCCAGGGGGGCCAATCAGCCCCAGCATTTT.